One sample yielded the 26 T cell receptor beta chains listed below, sequenced in a study of blood T cell repertoires in COVID-19. TCRdb keeps only in-frame clones here, not all; method: immunoSEQ multiplex PCR. The sample has around 180,000 clones, 70% to 90% seen once. The sequencing input was peripheral blood. Receptor source: a man in his 60s with acute or convalescent COVID-19.

This clone was observed a single time. The rearrangement joins TRBV4-2 to TRBJ2-7; 9 positions agree with TRBD2. V dropped 1 base and J dropped 3; count of bases not matched to a gene: 7. CDR1 and CDR2 from the germline V gene are LGHNA and YNFKEQ. The CDR3 sequence is 16 residues long. The DNA for the CDR3 is TGTGCCAGCAGCCAAGGGGGGAATAGCGGGAGCTACGAGCAGTACTTC. This encodes CASSQGGNSGSYEQYF.

The chain joins TRBV3-1 (or the pseudogene TRBV3-2) to TRBJ2-1; D is unclear. The CDR3 is 11 amino acids. V lost 2 bases, J lost 10 bases, and 6 bases lay in between. Germline CDR1 LGHDT, CDR2 YNNKEL (reference sequence). CDR3 DNA sequence: TGTGCCAGCAGCCAAAGCGAGGAGCAGTTCTTC. This translates into CASSQSEEQFF.

This sequence joins TRBV28 and TRBJ1-1, with TRBD1 matching 12 bases. Germline trimming cut 7 bases from V and 11 bases from J; bases unmatched to any gene: 14. The germline V gene has CDR1 MDHEN and CDR2 SYDVKM. The CDR3 totals 15 residues. In nucleotides, the CDR3 is TGTGCCAGCAACATCCCGGGACAGGGGGCAACTGTCGCTTTCTTT. It yields the protein CASNIPGQGATVAFF.

The chain uses TRBV28 and TRBJ2-1, with 9 bases matching TRBD1. The CDR3 length is 15 residues. Germline trimming cut 6 bases from V and 8 bases from J; bases unmatched to any gene: 11. Looked up from germline, CDR1 is MDHEN and CDR2 is SYDVKM. The CDR3 reads CASSRGDRESDEQFF. DNA for the CDR3: TGTGCCAGCAGCAGAGGGGACAGGGAATCGGATGAGCAGTTCTTC.

The rearrangement links TRBV7-6 to TRBJ2-1; 8 nucleotides align to TRBD1. V shed 5 bases and J 10 bases; nucleotides not matched to a gene: 22. This CDR3 comprises 18 residues. CDR1 is SGHVS, CDR2 FNYEAQ, per germline. The CDR3 sequence: CASSLRTGSGLGGTEQFF. CDR3 coding DNA: TGTGCCAGCAGCCTGCGGACAGGGTCGGGACTTGGGGGTACGGAGCAGTTCTTC.

The gene calls are TRBV5-5 and TRBJ2-5; 12 bases map to TRBD2. The CDR3 loop spans 14 amino acids. Germline V gives CDR1 SGHKS, CDR2 YYEKEE (reference sequence). J lost 4 bases, V lost 5 bases, and 3 bases had no gene match. CDR3 loop: CASRWGLAGETQYF. The CDR3 DNA reads TGTGCCAGCAGATGGGGACTAGCGGGAGAGACCCAGTACTTC. The full variable domain, in which reference TRBV5-5 and TRBJ2-5 provide the parts outside the CDR3, is DAGVTQSPTHLIKTRGQQVTLRCSPISGHKSVSWYQQVLGQGPQFIFQYYEKEERGRGNFPDRFSARQFPNYSSELNVNALLLGDSALYLCASRWGLAGETQYFGPGTRLLVL.

The rearrangement links TRBV12-3 or TRBV12-4 to TRBJ1-1, with no clear D. There are 12 residues in the CDR3. Trimming removed 3 bases from V and 5 bases from J, with 7 bases in between. The CDR3 region has the DNA TGTGCCAGCAGTTTGTGGAGGACTGAAGCTTTCTTT. Amino acid sequence: CASSLWRTEAFF.

This clone was counted a few times. Here the CDR3 reads CASSLDLGLADYEQYF. CDR3 nucleotides: TGTGCCAGCAGCTTGGATCTAGGACTAGCGGATTACGAGCAGTACTTC. The rearrangement links TRBV5-5 to TRBJ2-7, with TRBD2 matching 10 bases. Germline lookup yields CDR1 SGHKS and CDR2 YYEKEE (reference sequence). The CDR3 runs to 16 residues. Trimming cost V 0 bases and J 4 bases; bases outside gene matches: 7.

The CDR3 is CASSPHPEGSYEQYF. In nucleotides, the CDR3 is TGTGCCAGCAGCCCCCACCCGGAGGGCTCCTACGAGCAGTACTTC. V and J are TRBV5-6 and TRBJ2-7, with a weak D call TRBD2 (6 bases). There are 15 residues in the CDR3. CDR1 is SGHDT, CDR2 YYEEEE, per germline. V lost 4 bases and J 0 bases, leaving 14 bases between the germline ends.

V usage is TRBV24-1 and J usage is TRBJ2-3, with 8 bases fitting TRBD2. This CDR3 region has 17 residues. In germline, CDR1 is KGHDR, CDR2 SFDVKD. V trimming: 3 bases; J trimming: 3 bases; junction bases outside the gene matches: 10. CDR3 nucleotide sequence: TGTGCCACCAGTGATCCAACCAGCAGCGGGAGAACAGATACGCAGTATTTT. It codes for CATSDPTSSGRTDTQYF.

This chain joins TRBV10-3 and TRBJ2-1; tentatively, D is TRBD1 (6 bases). Trimming shortened V by 0 bases and J by 4 bases, and 10 bases separated the two germline ends. The CDR3 sequence is 15 residues long. CDR1 ENHRY and CDR2 SYGVKD come from the germline V gene. The CDR3 loop is CAISESSQGYNEQFF. CDR3 sequence (DNA): TGTGCCATCAGTGAGTCGAGCCAGGGGTACAATGAGCAGTTCTTC.

The chain links TRBV5-1 to TRBJ1-5; 9 bases line up with TRBD1. Trimming took 2 bases from V and 2 from J; bases not matched to a gene: 5. The CDR3 extends over 16 amino acids. From germline, CDR1 is SGHRS and CDR2 YFSETQ. CDR3 sequence reads: CASSFGTGSGNQPQHF. CDR3 bases: TGCGCCAGCAGCTTCGGGACAGGGTCGGGCAATCAGCCCCAGCATTTT.

The CDR3 coding sequence is TGCGCCAGCAGCCGGGGGGGATACACAGATACGCAGTATTTT. Translated: CASSRGGYTDTQYF. The V and J genes are TRBV5-1 and TRBJ2-3; 8 bases agree with TRBD2. Germline V gene lookup returns CDR1 SGHRS and CDR2 YFSETQ. CDR3 size: 14 residues. Unmatched junction bases numbered 3, after V lost 4 bases and J lost 2 bases.

The chain employs TRBV29-1 and TRBJ2-7; TRBD1 matches 9 bases. V shed 3 bases, J shed 0 bases, and the junction held 6 bases outside the gene matches. CDR1 and CDR2 (germline): SQVTM, ANQGSEA. This CDR3 comprises 15 residues. CDR3 protein: CSVDTGGGDSYEQYF. DNA for the CDR3: TGCAGCGTTGACACAGGGGGCGGGGACTCCTACGAGCAGTACTTC.

This chain connects TRBV15 to TRBJ2-5; D uncertain. This CDR3 is built from 12 residues. Germline assignment: CDR1 LNHNV and CDR2 YYDKDF (reference sequence). Between the trimmed V and J ends, which lost 3 bases and 7 bases, there was a span of 9 bases. CDR3 bases: TGTGCCACCAGCAGCGGTGATAGGACCCAGTACTTC. It specifies CATSSGDRTQYF.

The chain employs TRBV6-2 or TRBV6-3 and TRBJ2-4; D gene unclear. CDR1 is MNHEY, CDR2 SVGEGT, per germline. V shed 5 bases and J shed 4 bases, with 9 bases lying between them. This CDR3 has 13 residues. The CDR3 nucleotides are TGTGCCAGCAGTGCAACGAGGAAAAACATTCAGTACTTC. This codes for CASSATRKNIQYF.

V usage is TRBV3-1 (or the pseudogene TRBV3-2) and J usage is TRBJ1-5; D unresolved. The V and J ends lost 1 base and 3 bases respectively, with 7 bases between them. Germline V CDR1 and CDR2: LGHDT, YNNKEL (reference sequence). The CDR3 runs to 14 residues. The CDR3 reads CASSQGWANQPQHF. CDR3 DNA sequence: TGTGCCAGCAGCCAAGGGTGGGCCAATCAGCCCCAGCATTTT.

The chain uses TRBV28 and TRBJ1-1; 11 positions match TRBD1. Germline trimming cut 6 bases from V and 4 bases from J; bases unmatched to any gene: 4. Germline V gene data show CDR1 as MDHEN and CDR2 as SYDVKM. This CDR3 comprises 14 residues. The chain's CDR3 is CASSIGTGGTEAFF. The DNA of the CDR3 is TGTGCCAGCAGCATTGGGACAGGGGGCACTGAAGCTTTCTTT.

The gene calls are TRBV5-1 and TRBJ2-2, with TRBD1 as a possible D gene (6 bases). Germline V gene data show CDR1 as SGHRS and CDR2 as YFSETQ. This CDR3 contains 17 residues. V was clipped by 3 bases and J by 3 bases, with 18 bases between them. The CDR3 reads CASSSPQGRRYTGELFF. CDR3 DNA sequence: TGCGCCAGCAGCTCGCCCCAGGGGCGGCGTTACACCGGGGAGCTGTTTTTT.

This sequence joins TRBV7-2 and TRBJ1-2; 7 nucleotides line up with TRBD1. CDR1 is SGHTA and CDR2 is FQGNSA in the germline V gene. The junction had 4 bases not matched to a gene; V was cut back by 5 bases and J by 7 bases. CDR3 length: 12 amino acids. The CDR3: CASSIQGVGYTF. DNA for the CDR3: TGTGCCAGCAGCATTCAGGGGGTTGGCTACACCTTC.

This chain uses TRBV5-5 with TRBJ1-3; TRBD1 matches 9 bases. The germline V gene has CDR1 SGHKS and CDR2 YYEKEE (reference sequence). The CDR3 is 14 residues long. V was clipped by 3 bases and J by 6 bases; unmatched bases: 4. The CDR3 nucleotides are TGTGCCAGCAGCTATGACAGGGGGATAAACACCATATATTTT. Protein product: CASSYDRGINTIYF.

The chain recombines TRBV6-5 with TRBJ2-7, with 8 bases that match TRBD2. The length of the CDR3 is 14 residues. Trimming at V came to 11 bases and at J to 1 base, leaving 10 bases not matched to a gene. CDR1 is MNHEY, CDR2 SVGAGI, per germline. CDR3 in DNA: TGTGCCTCTCAGGAGGGCGGGGGGTCCTACGAGCAGTACTTC. It yields the protein CASQEGGGSYEQYF.

V usage is TRBV11-2 and J usage is TRBJ2-2; D might be TRBD2 (6 bases). Trimming pared 5 bases from V and 9 bases from J, leaving 13 bases between. Germline-derived CDR1 and CDR2 are SGHAT and FQNNGV. This CDR3 comprises 13 residues. The CDR3, as DNA: TGTGCCAGCAGCCCCAGACGGGAGAGGGAGCTGTTTTTT. Encoded protein: CASSPRRERELFF.

The CDR3 nucleotides read TGTGCCAGCAGCCTACTGGGGCAGGGGGAAATACGGGGCTACACCTTC. Protein product: CASSLLGQGEIRGYTF. This chain joins TRBV28 and TRBJ1-2, with 7 bases identical to TRBD1. V shed 6 bases, J shed 8 bases, and the junction held 18 bases outside the gene matches. The germline V gene encodes CDR1 MDHEN and CDR2 SYDVKM. This CDR3 has 16 residues.

This clone was observed once. The chain has TRBV7-9 and TRBJ1-1; D call uncertain. The CDR3 covers 14 residues. V gave up 0 bases and J gave up 6 bases, with 11 bases separating them. Germline V lookup: CDR1 SEHNR, CDR2 FQNEAQ (reference sequence). As DNA, the CDR3 is TGTGCCAGCAGCTTAGCGGGCTCCCCCCCTGAAGCTTTCTTT. As protein: CASSLAGSPPEAFF.

The V call is TRBV28, the J call TRBJ2-3, with a weak D call TRBD2 (6 bases). Germline CDR1 reads MDHEN; CDR2 reads SYDVKM. Trimming took off 8 bases at V and 1 base at J, with 7 bases between the two ends. The CDR3 has 12 amino acids. The CDR3 DNA reads as TGTGCCAGCGGGACTGGCACAGATACGCAGTATTTT. Translating gives CASGTGTDTQYF.